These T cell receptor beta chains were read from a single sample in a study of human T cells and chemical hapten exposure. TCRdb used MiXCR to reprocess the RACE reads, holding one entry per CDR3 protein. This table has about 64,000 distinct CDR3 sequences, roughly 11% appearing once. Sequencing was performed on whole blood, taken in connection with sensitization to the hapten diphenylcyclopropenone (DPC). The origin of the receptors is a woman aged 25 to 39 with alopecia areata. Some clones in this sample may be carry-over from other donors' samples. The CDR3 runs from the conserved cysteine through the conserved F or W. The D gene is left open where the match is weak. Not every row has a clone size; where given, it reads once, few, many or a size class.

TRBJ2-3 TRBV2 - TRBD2 CASSRAGGADTQYF TGTGCCAGCAGTCGAGCGGGGGGCGCAGATACGCAGTATTTT
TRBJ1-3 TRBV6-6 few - CASSLLALAGGNTIYF TGTGCCAGCAGCTTACTCGCCTTGGCAGGAGGAAACACCATATATTTT
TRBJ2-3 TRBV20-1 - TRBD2 CSASRDSGRFADTQYF TGCAGTGCTAGCCGGGATAGCGGGAGGTTCGCAGATACGCAGTATTTT
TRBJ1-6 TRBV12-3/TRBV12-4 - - CASTLTNSPLHF TGTGCCAGCACCCTGACCAATTCACCCCTCCACTTT
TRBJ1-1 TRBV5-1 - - CASSFGSYTEAFF TGCGCCAGCAGTTTTGGCAGTTACACTGAAGCTTTCTTT
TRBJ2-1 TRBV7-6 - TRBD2 CASSFLAGGLSNNEQFF TGTGCCAGCAGCTTTCTAGCGGGAGGGCTGTCCAACAATGAGCAGTTCTTC
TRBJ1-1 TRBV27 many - CASSPGPGKQLPNTEAFF TGTGCCAGCAGCCCCGGACCGGGGAAACAGCTTCCGAACACTGAAGCTTTCTTT
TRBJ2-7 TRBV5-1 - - CASSSPEQGYEQYF TGCGCCAGCAGCAGCCCAGAACAGGGATACGAGCAGTACTTC
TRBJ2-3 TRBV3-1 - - CASSQGRGTDTQYF TGTGCCAGCAGCCAAGGTCGGGGGACAGATACGCAGTATTTT
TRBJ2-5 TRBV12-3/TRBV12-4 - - CASSSQVVSGPRF TGTGCCAGCAGTTCCCAGGTAGTGAGCGGACCCCGCTTC
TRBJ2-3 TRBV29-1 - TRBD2 CSVTPGLEPDTQYF TGCAGCGTTACCCCGGGACTAGAGCCGGATACGCAGTATTTT
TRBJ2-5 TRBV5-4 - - CASSLPGLFQYF TGTGCCAGCAGCTTGCCAGGACTCTTCCAGTACTTC
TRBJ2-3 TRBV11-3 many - CASSLGSGPADTQYF TGTGCCAGCAGCCTGGGGTCAGGGCCCGCAGATACGCAGTATTTT
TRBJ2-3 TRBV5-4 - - CASSLEVGLLTDTQYF TGTGCCAGCAGCTTGGAGGTTGGCCTACTCACAGATACGCAGTATTTT
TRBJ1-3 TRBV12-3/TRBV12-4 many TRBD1 CASSLSGGSGNTIYF TGTGCCAGCAGTTTATCAGGGGGCTCTGGAAACACCATATATTTT
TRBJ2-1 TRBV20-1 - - CSARGHPADEQFF TGCAGTGCTAGAGGGCACCCCGCGGATGAGCAGTTCTTC
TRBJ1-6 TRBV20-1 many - CSATDRNSPLHF TGCAGTGCTACCGACCGGAATTCACCCCTCCACTTT
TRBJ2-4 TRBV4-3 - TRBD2 CASSQDSGRGIQYF TGCGCCAGCAGCCAGGATAGCGGGAGGGGCATTCAGTACTTC
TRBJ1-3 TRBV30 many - CAWSWTRSSGNTIYF TGTGCCTGGTCCTGGACCCGGAGCTCTGGAAACACCATATATTTT
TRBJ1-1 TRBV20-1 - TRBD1 CSARDRDRGSTEAFF TGCAGTGCTAGAGATCGGGACAGAGGGAGCACTGAAGCTTTCTTT
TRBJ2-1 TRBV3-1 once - CASSQDSEYNEQFF TGTGCCAGCAGCCAAGATTCGGAGTACAATGAGCAGTTCTTC
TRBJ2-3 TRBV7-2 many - CASSLLGDTQYF TGTGCCAGCAGCCTCTTGGGAGATACGCAGTATTTT
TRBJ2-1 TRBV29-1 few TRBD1 CSVGDRDEQFF TGCAGCGTTGGGGACAGGGATGAGCAGTTCTTC
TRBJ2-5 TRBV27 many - CASRDSGSKETQYF TGTGCCAGCAGGGACTCGGGATCGAAAGAGACCCAGTACTTC
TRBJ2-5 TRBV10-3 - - CAIGGDLYQETQYF TGTGCCATCGGTGGGGATTTGTACCAAGAGACCCAGTACTTC
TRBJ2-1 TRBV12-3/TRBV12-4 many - CASSFAGRVNEQFF TGTGCCAGCAGTTTTGCCGGGAGAGTAAATGAGCAGTTCTTC
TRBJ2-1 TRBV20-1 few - CSARGTSSYNEQFF TGCAGTGCTAGAGGGACAAGCTCCTACAATGAGCAGTTCTTC